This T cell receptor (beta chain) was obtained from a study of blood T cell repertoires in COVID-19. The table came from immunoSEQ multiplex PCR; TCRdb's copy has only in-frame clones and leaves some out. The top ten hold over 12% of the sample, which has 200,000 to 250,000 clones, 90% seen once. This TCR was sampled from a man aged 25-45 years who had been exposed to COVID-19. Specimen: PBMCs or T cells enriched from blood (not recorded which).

Here the CDR3 reads CASSLRASLSTDTQYF. CDR3 nucleotide sequence: TGTGCCAGCAGCTTAAGGGCTAGCCTCAGCACAGATACGCAGTATTTT. V and J are TRBV7-3 and TRBJ2-3, with D possibly matching TRBD2 (5 bases). Looked up from germline, CDR1 is SGHTA and CDR2 is FQGTGA. Trimming stripped 1 base from V and 0 bases from J, with 11 bases between. The CDR3 extends over 16 amino acids.